This T cell receptor beta chain comes out of a study of human T cells and chemical hapten exposure. In the study overall: Across the whole study, which lasted around six months, patients were given diphenylcyclopropenone on the scalp once a week.

Only a few counts were recorded for this clonotype. The antigen remains undetermined. Stated time point: patch test 1, 2 weeks after DPC sensitization. The treatment: therapeutic diphenylcyclopropenone sensitization with weekly scalp DPC. CDR3 size: 14 residues. With 6 bases removed from V and 2 bases from J, the gap between germline ends came to 10 bases. Study-level points and caveats: Expanded TCR sets contained significantly more large CDR3 similarity clusters than controls.

Authors' data handling: Sampled TCR counts reached a median of roughly 90,000 per sample, with values ranging from about 20,000 to 750,000. Using its own MiXCR run on the RACE reads, TCRdb lists one record per CDR3 protein. TCRdb, not the authors, supplied the V and J calls. The sample lists a few hundred thousand distinct CDR3 sequences, nearly 5% occurring once. This specimen consisted of whole blood, obtained in connection with sensitization to the hapten diphenylcyclopropenone (DPC). The chain carries TRBV12-3 or TRBV12-4 and TRBJ1-4, with D possibly TRBD1 on 5 matching bases. The clonotype originates from a woman aged 45-65 years with alopecia areata. Some clones in this sample may be carry-over from other donors' samples. The CDR3 sequence: CASRVGQTNEKLFF. The CDR3 DNA reads TGTGCCAGCAGAGTGGGGCAGACTAATGAAAAACTGTTTTTT.